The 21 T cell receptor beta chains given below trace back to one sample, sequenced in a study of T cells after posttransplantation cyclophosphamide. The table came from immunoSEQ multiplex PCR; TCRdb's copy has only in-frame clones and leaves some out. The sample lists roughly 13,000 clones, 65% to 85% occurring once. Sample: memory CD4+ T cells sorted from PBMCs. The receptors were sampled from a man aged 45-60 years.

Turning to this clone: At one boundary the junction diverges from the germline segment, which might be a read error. The CDR3 region has the DNA TGTGCTAGCAGTCCCGGTGGAGGGGAGAGGGGCTACACCTTC. This gives the protein CASSPGGGERGYTF. The V call is TRBV27, the J call TRBJ1-2; possible D gene TRBD1, 5 bases. The CDR3 is made up of 14 amino acids. The germline CDR1 and CDR2 sequences are MNHEY and SMNVEV (reference sequence).

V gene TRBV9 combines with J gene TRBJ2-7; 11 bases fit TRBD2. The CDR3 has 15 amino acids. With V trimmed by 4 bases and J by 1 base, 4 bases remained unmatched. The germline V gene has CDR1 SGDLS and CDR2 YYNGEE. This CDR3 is CASSPRLAGSYEQYF. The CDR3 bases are TGTGCCAGCAGCCCACGACTAGCGGGATCCTACGAGCAGTACTTC.

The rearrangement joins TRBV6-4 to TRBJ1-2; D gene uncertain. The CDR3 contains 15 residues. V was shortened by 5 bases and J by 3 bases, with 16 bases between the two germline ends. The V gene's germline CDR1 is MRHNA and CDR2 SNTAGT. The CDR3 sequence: CASSYLPTSDYGYTF. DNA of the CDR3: TGTGCCAGCAGTTATCTTCCTACGAGCGACTATGGCTACACCTTC.

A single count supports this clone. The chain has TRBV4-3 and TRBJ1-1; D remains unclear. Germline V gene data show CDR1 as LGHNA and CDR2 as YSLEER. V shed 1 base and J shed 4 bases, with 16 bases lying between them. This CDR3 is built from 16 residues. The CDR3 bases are TGCGCCAGCAGCCAAGTGTCCGGGTTTATCGGCACTGAAGCTTTCTTT. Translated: CASSQVSGFIGTEAFF.

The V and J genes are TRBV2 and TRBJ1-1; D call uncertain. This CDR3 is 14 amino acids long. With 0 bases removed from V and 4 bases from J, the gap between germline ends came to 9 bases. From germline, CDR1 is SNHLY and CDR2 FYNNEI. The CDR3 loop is CASSEAEGGTEAFF. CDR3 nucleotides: TGTGCCAGCAGTGAAGCGGAGGGAGGCACTGAAGCTTTCTTT. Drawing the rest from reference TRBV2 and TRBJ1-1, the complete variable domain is EPEVTQTPSHQVTQMGQEVILRCVPISNHLYFYWYRQILGQKVEFLVSFYNNEISEKSEIFDDQFSVERPDGSNFTLKIRSTKLEDSAMYFCASSEAEGGTEAFFGQGTRLTVV.

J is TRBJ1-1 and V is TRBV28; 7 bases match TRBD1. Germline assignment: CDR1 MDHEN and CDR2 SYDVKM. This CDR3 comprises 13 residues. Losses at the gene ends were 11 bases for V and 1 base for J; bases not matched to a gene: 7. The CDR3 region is CAGRRTGNTEAFF. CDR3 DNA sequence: TGTGCCGGCCGGAGGACAGGGAACACTGAAGCTTTCTTT.

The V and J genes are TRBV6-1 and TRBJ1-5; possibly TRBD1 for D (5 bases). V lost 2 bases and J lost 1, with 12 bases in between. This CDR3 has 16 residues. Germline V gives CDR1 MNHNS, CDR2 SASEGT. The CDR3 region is CASSESGGASNQPQHF. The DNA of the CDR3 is TGTGCCAGCAGTGAATCTGGAGGGGCGAGCAATCAGCCCCAGCATTTT.

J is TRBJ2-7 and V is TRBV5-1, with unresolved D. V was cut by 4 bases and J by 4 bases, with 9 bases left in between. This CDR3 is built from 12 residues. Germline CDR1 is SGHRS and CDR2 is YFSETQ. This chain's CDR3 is CASSAQDYEQYF. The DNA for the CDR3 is TGCGCCAGCAGCGCTCAGGATTACGAGCAGTACTTC. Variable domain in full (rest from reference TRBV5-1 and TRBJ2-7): KAGVTQTPRYLIKTRGQQVTLSCSPISGHRSVSWYQQTPGQGLQFLFEYFSETQRNKGNFPGRFSGRQFSNSRSEMNVSTLELGDSALYLCASSAQDYEQYFGPGTRLTVT.

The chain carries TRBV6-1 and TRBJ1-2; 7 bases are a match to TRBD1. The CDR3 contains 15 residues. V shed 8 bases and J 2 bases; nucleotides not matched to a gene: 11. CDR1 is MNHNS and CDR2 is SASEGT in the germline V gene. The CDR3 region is CASAPRTGTNYGYTF. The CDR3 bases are TGTGCCAGCGCCCCCCGGACAGGCACCAACTATGGCTACACCTTC.

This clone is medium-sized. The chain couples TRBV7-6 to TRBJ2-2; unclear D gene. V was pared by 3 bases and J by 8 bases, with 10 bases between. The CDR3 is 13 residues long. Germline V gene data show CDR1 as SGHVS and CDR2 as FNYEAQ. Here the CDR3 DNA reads TGTGCCAGCAGCTTGGATAGGCGGGGGGAGCTGTTTTTT. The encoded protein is CASSLDRRGELFF. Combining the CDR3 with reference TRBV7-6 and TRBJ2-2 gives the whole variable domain GAGVSQSPRYKVTKRGQDVALRCDPISGHVSLYWYRQALGQGPEFLTYFNYEAQQDKSGLPNDRFSAERPEGSISTLTIQRTEQRDSAMYRCASSLDRRGELFFGEGSRLTVL.

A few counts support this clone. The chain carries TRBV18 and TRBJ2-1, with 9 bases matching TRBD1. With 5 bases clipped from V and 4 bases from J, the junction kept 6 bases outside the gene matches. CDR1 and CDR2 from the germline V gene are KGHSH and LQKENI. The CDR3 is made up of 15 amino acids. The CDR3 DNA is TGTGCCAGCTCATCCCGGGACAGGGTTTACAATGAGCAGTTCTTC. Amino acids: CASSSRDRVYNEQFF.

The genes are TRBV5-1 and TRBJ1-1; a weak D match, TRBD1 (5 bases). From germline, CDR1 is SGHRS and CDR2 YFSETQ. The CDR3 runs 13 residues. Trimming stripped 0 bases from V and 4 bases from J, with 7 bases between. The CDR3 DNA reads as TGCGCCAGCAGCTTGGAGGGGATCACTGAAGCTTTCTTT. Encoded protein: CASSLEGITEAFF.

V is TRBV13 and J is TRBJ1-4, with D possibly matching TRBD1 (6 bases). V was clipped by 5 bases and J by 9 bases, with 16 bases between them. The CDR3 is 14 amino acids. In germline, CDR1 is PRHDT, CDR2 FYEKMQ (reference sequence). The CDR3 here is CASSQNGQPKKLFF. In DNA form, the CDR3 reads TGTGCCAGCAGCCAAAACGGACAGCCCAAAAAACTGTTTTTT. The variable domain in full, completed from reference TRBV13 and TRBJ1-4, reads AAGVIQSPRHLIKEKRETATLKCYPIPRHDTVYWYQQGPGQDPQFLISFYEKMQSDKGSIPDRFSAQQFSDYHSELNMSSLELGDSALYFCASSQNGQPKKLFFGSGTQLSVL.

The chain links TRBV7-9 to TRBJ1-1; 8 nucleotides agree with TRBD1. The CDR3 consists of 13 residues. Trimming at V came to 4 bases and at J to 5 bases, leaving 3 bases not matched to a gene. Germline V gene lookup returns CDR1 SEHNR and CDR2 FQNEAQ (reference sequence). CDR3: CASSSRGPTEAFF. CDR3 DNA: TGTGCCAGCAGCTCCAGGGGGCCTACTGAAGCTTTCTTT. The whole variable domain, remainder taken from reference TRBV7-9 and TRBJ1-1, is DTGVSQNPRHKITKRGQNVTFRCDPISEHNRLYWYRQTLGQGPEFLTYFQNEAQLEKSRLLSDRFSAERPKGSFSTLEIQRTEQGDSAMYLCASSSRGPTEAFFGQGTRLTVV.

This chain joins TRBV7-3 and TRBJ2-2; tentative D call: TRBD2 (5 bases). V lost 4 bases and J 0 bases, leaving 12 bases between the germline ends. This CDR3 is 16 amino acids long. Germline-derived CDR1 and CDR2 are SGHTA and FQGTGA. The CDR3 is CASSSGFGANTGELFF. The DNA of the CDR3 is TGTGCCAGCAGCTCCGGGTTCGGGGCGAACACCGGGGAGCTGTTTTTT.

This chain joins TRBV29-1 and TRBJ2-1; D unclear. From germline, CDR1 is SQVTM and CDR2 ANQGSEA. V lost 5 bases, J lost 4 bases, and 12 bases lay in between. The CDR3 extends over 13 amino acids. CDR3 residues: CSVQPGWYNEQFF. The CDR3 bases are TGCAGCGTTCAACCCGGGTGGTACAATGAGCAGTTCTTC.

This CDR3 reads CASSKGGLAGSSTDTQYF. The CDR3 DNA is TGTGCCAGCAGCAAAGGGGGACTAGCGGGGTCTAGCACAGATACGCAGTATTTT. The V and J genes are TRBV21-1 and TRBJ2-3; the D segment call TRBD2 is taken from the table without a DNA check. TRBV21-1 is described as a pseudogene. This CDR3 is built from 18 residues.

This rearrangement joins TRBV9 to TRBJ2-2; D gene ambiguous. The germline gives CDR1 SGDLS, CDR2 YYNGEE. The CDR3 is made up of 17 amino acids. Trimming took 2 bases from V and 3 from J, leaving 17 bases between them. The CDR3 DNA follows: TGTGCCAGCAGCGTCAACCCTACCTCTTCCTACACCGGGGAGCTGTTTTTT. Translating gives CASSVNPTSSYTGELFF.

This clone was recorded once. This CDR3 is CAITQEMNTEAFF. The CDR3 DNA reads TGTGCCATCACTCAGGAAATGAACACTGAAGCTTTCTTT. V is TRBV10-3 and J is TRBJ1-1; D is undetermined. CDR1 and CDR2 from the germline V gene are ENHRY and SYGVKD. With 7 bases removed from V and 0 bases from J, the gap between germline ends came to 9 bases. The CDR3 has 13 amino acids.

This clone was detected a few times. CDR3 amino acids: CASSQVRGLRNTEAFF. CDR3 sequence (DNA): TGCGCCAGCAGCCAAGTCCGGGGTTTACGGAACACTGAAGCTTTCTTT. The chain links TRBV4-1 to TRBJ1-1; no reliable D call. In germline, CDR1 is MGHRA, CDR2 YSYEKL. V was trimmed by 1 base and J by 1 base, leaving 13 bases between them. The CDR3 has 16 residues.

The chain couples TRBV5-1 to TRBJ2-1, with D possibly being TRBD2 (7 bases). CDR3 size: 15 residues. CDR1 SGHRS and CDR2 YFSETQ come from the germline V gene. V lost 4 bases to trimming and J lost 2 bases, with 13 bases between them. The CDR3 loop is CASSVGGGAYNEQFF. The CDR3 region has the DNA TGCGCCAGCAGCGTAGGGGGGGGCGCCTACAATGAGCAGTTCTTC.